The following is a TCR beta chain sequence with its context. These data originate in a study of blood T cell repertoires in COVID-19. In the study overall: Material from acute and convalescent COVID-19 was sourced from the United States, Italy and Spain. PBMCs, B-cell-depleted T cells, or T cells were the source of the cDNA or gDNA that made up the material.

Germline CDR1 SGHTA, CDR2 FQGNSA. Losses at the gene ends were 7 bases for V and 14 bases for J; bases not matched to a gene: 14. CDR3 length equals 13 residues. As originally analysed: For nucleated cells, counts were estimated from reference gene primer amplification. Produced via immunoSEQ multiplex PCR; TCRdb's table is partial and in-frame only. V, J and clone size are those of that table, while D and trimming were read from the DNA. The table records 100,000 to 150,000 clones, 81% of them present only once. The origin of this receptor is a woman aged 55-69 years with active or convalescent COVID-19. The sample was peripheral blood. This chain uses TRBV7-2 with TRBJ2-3; 8 nucleotides align to TRBD1. The CDR3 region has the DNA TGTGCCAGCACCCACAGGGGGTCCGCAGTTAGGTATTTT. Translation gives CASTHRGSAVRYF.